This record concerns one T cell receptor (beta chain) sequence. Its antigen is as yet unknown. The data belong to a study of chemoradiotherapy in HPV16-positive cancers. This CDR3 region has 13 residues. Germline V gene lookup returns CDR1 SGHNT and CDR2 YYREEE (reference sequence). V was trimmed by 4 bases and J by 6 bases, leaving 14 bases between them. Sequencing was performed with immunoSEQ multiplex PCR; in TCRdb, only in-frame clones are kept and a portion is missing. The table includes about 5,700 clones, roughly 92% detected once. Overall study findings and caveats: During treatment, candidate HPV-specific clones and E7-related motifs expanded in tumor.

This chain uses TRBV5-4 with TRBJ2-7; D is perhaps TRBD1 (6 bases). The origin of this receptor is a human donor with HPV-associated anogenital cancer. The specimen comprised blood, sampled from a patient who underwent chemoradiotherapy. Written as DNA, the CDR3 is TGTGCCAGCAGCGTGACAGGTGTCGGCGAGCAGTACTTC. Protein: CASSVTGVGEQYF.